Following are 15 T cell receptor beta chains from one sample sequenced in a study of blood T cell repertoires in COVID-19. Repertoires were generated with immunoSEQ multiplex PCR, while TCRdb's copy carries only in-frame clones and drops some. The sample lists about 160,000 clones, approximately 82% seen once, with around a fifth in the top ten. Source material: peripheral blood. All receptors come from a woman older than 75 with acute or convalescent COVID-19.

V is TRBV1 and J is TRBJ2-2; the D call TRBD1 from the table was never checked on the DNA. TRBV1 is annotated as a pseudogene. The CDR3 runs 15 residues. The CDR3 bases are TGCACCAGCAGCCAAGAAGGGACAGGGGACGGGGAGCTGTTTTTT. This sequence encodes CTSSQEGTGDGELFF.

J is TRBJ2-3 and V is TRBV5-1; tentative D call: TRBD2 (5 bases). The V gene lost 4 bases and the J gene lost 5 bases, with 20 bases spanning the gap. The germline V gene has CDR1 SGHRS and CDR2 YFSETQ. The CDR3 length is 16 residues. Written as DNA, the CDR3 is TGCGCCAGCAGCGTAGGACTGGGAACCATAGGAGATACGCAGTATTTT. Residues: CASSVGLGTIGDTQYF.

The V gene is TRBV10-2, the J gene TRBJ2-3; the match to TRBD2 covers 7 bases. The CDR3 is 15 amino acids. Germline V gene data show CDR1 as WSHSY and CDR2 as SAAADI. V lost 4 bases and J lost 2; bases outside the gene matches: 6. CDR3 in amino acids: CASSGSGRATDTQYF. The CDR3 nucleotides read TGCGCCAGCAGTGGGTCGGGGAGGGCCACAGATACGCAGTATTTT.

The chain links TRBV12-5 to TRBJ1-1; weak D call: TRBD1 (5 bases). V dropped 0 bases and J dropped 1 base, with 12 bases sitting between them. This CDR3 has 16 amino acids. CDR1 and CDR2 (germline): LGHNT, FRNRAP. The CDR3 sequence: CASGLVLGRANTEAFF. The CDR3 DNA reads as TGTGCTAGTGGTTTGGTACTCGGCAGGGCGAACACTGAAGCTTTCTTT.

The chain uses TRBV5-4 and TRBJ1-5; no definite D call. Germline loops: CDR1 SGHNT, CDR2 YYREEE (reference sequence). CDR3 length: 14 amino acids. V was trimmed by 1 base and J by 0 bases, leaving 5 bases between them. The chain's CDR3 is CASSLPGSNQPQHF. The DNA of the CDR3 is TGTGCCAGCAGCTTGCCGGGTAGCAATCAGCCCCAGCATTTT.

V and J are TRBV18 and TRBJ1-3, with D hard to call. This CDR3 is built from 16 residues. V lost 0 bases and J 2 bases, leaving 11 bases between the germline ends. CDR1 and CDR2 (germline): KGHSH, LQKENI. As DNA, the CDR3 is TGTGCCAGCTCACCACCTAACGGTCTGGCTGGAAACACCATATATTTT. Amino acids: CASSPPNGLAGNTIYF.

The chain carries TRBV10-2 and TRBJ2-3, with 7 bases fitting TRBD2. The germline V gene has CDR1 WSHSY and CDR2 SAAADI. J lost 0 bases, V lost 2 bases, and 5 bases had no gene match. The CDR3 is 16 residues long. CDR3 bases: TGCGCCAGCAGTGAGCCGGGAGGTGCTAGCACAGATACGCAGTATTTT. Protein sequence: CASSEPGGASTDTQYF.

The chain combines TRBV5-1 with TRBJ2-1; 9 positions match TRBD2. Germline V gene sequence: CDR1 SGHRS, CDR2 YFSETQ. There are 15 residues in the CDR3. Trimming removed 6 bases from V and 8 bases from J; junction bases left unmatched: 12. The CDR3 region has the DNA TGCGCCAGCACCCCGCGGGAGGGCCCCCGCGATGAGCAGTTCTTC. Protein sequence: CASTPREGPRDEQFF.

V usage is TRBV5-4 and J usage is TRBJ2-5, with 10 positions matching TRBD1. In germline, CDR1 is SGHNT, CDR2 YYREEE (reference sequence). This CDR3 comprises 15 residues. V lost 4 bases, J lost 4 bases, and 7 bases stayed unmatched. CDR3 protein: CASSTRTGGGETQYF. The CDR3 DNA is TGTGCCAGCAGCACCCGGACAGGGGGGGGAGAGACCCAGTACTTC.

The V gene is TRBV5-6, the J gene TRBJ1-6; D gene unclear. Per the germline V gene, CDR1 is SGHDT and CDR2 is YYEEEE. The V end lost 1 base, the J end lost 2 bases, and 7 bases lay between the germline ends. The CDR3 is 15 residues long. CDR3 protein: CASSLWRTYNSPLHF. The CDR3 region has the DNA TGTGCCAGCAGCTTGTGGAGGACCTATAATTCACCCCTCCACTTT.

This chain's CDR3 is CASSERGLAGLSSYNEQFF. In DNA, the CDR3 is TGTGCCAGCAGTGAAAGGGGACTAGCGGGATTAAGCTCCTACAATGAGCAGTTCTTC. V gene TRBV6-1 combines with J gene TRBJ2-1; TRBD2 aligns across 13 bases. After removal of 2 bases from V and 0 bases from J, the junction contained 7 bases not matched to a gene. Germline CDR1 is MNHNS and CDR2 is SASEGT. CDR3 length: 19 residues.

J is TRBJ2-1 and V is TRBV9; no clear D gene. Per the germline V gene, CDR1 is SGDLS and CDR2 is YYNGEE. This CDR3 comprises 15 residues. The ends were cut back, 3 bases at V and 0 bases at J, with 10 bases in the middle. CDR3 coding DNA: TGTGCCAGCAGCGGCGGCCAGAGCTCCTACAATGAGCAGTTCTTC. It yields the protein CASSGGQSSYNEQFF.

The chain combines TRBV9 with TRBJ1-2, with D hard to call. Germline CDR1 is SGDLS and CDR2 is YYNGEE. The V end was cut by 1 base, the J end by 4 bases, with 11 bases between. This CDR3 spans 14 amino acids. The CDR3 DNA reads TGTGCCAGCAGCGTACCGGGGAGGCGCTATGGCTACACCTTC. It codes for CASSVPGRRYGYTF.

This chain links TRBV9 with TRBJ1-6; weak D call: TRBD1 (5 bases). From germline, CDR1 is SGDLS and CDR2 YYNGEE. V shed 0 bases and J shed 7 bases, with 8 bases lying between them. The CDR3 is 14 amino acids. CDR3: CASSVGRTNSPLHF. The DNA for the CDR3 is TGTGCCAGCAGCGTAGGAAGGACAAATTCACCCCTCCACTTT.

This sequence joins TRBV5-1 and TRBJ1-1, with 7 bases fitting TRBD1. This CDR3 comprises 15 residues. V lost 1 base and J lost 2; bases outside the gene matches: 5. The germline V gene encodes CDR1 SGHRS and CDR2 YFSETQ. The CDR3 loop reads CASSLLGQVNTEAFF. In DNA, the CDR3 is TGCGCCAGCAGCTTGTTAGGACAGGTCAACACTGAAGCTTTCTTT.